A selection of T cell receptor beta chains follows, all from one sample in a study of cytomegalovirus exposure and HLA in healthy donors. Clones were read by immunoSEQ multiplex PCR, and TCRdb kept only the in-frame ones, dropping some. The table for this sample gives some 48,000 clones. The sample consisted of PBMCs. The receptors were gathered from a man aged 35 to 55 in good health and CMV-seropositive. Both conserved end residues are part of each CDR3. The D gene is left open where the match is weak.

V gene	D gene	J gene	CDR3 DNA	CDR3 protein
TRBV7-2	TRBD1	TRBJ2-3	TGTGCCAGCAGCTTATCCCAGGGGGCAGATACGCAGTATTTT	CASSLSQGADTQYF
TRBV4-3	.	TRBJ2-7	TGCGCCAGCAGCCCGGGGATTGGGGTTGACGGGTACGAGCAGTACTTC	CASSPGIGVDGYEQYF
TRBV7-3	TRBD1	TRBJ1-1	TGTGCCAGCAGCCTAAAGCAGGGGGCTGAAGCTTTCTTT	CASSLKQGAEAFF
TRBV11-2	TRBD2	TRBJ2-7	TGTGCCAGCAGCCCCATTAGCGGGAGGCTCTACGAGCAGTACTTC	CASSPISGRLYEQYF
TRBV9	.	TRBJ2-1	TGTGCCAGCAGCAAAGACAGTAGCTCCTACAATGAGCAGTTCTTC	CASSKDSSSYNEQFF
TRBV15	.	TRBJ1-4	TGTGCCACCAGCCCCGGGGGAGCTAATGAAAAACTGTTTTTT	CATSPGGANEKLFF
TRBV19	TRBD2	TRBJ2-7	TGTGCCAGTAGTATAGCGGGTAGCGGGGGATCCCCCTACGAGCAGTACTTC	CASSIAGSGGSPYEQYF
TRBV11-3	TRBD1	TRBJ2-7	TGTGCCAGCAGCTTAATAGGGGGCGCTTCGCCTTACTTC	CASSLIGGASPYF
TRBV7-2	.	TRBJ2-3	TGTGCCAGCAGCCCGTATTCAGATACGCAGTATTTT	CASSPYSDTQYF
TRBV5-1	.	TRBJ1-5	TGCGCCAGCAGCCAGGGGCCCCGCCATCAGCCCCAGCATTTT	CASSQGPRHQPQHF
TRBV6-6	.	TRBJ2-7	TGTGCCAGCAGTTACGCTAACGCTCAGGGCTACGAGCAGTACTTC	CASSYANAQGYEQYF
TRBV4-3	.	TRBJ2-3	TGCGCCAGCAGCCAAGACGCGGGACGGAGCACAGATACGCAGTATTTT	CASSQDAGRSTDTQYF
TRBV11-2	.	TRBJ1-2	TGTGCCAGCAGCTTAGAGGGCCTCTTCTATGGCTACACCTTC	CASSLEGLFYGYTF
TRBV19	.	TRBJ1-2	TGTGCCAGTAGTATCGGGGTTCCTTATGGCTACACCTTC	CASSIGVPYGYTF
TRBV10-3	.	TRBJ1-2	TGTGCCATCAGTGGGGAGGGGAACTATGGCTACACCTTC	CAISGEGNYGYTF
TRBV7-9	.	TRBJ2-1	TGTGCCAGCAGCTTGGTTACAGGGTTTTATGAGCAGTTCTTC	CASSLVTGFYEQFF
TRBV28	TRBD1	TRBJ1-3	TGTGCCAGCAGTTTTAGTGTTGGACAGGGATCTGGAAACACCATATATTTT	CASSFSVGQGSGNTIYF
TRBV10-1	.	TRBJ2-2	TGCGCCAGCAGTGGGGGGGACACCGGGGAGCTGTTTTTT	CASSGGDTGELFF
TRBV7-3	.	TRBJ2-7	TGTGCCAGCAGCTCAGGCTATCCAGGGGAGCAGTACTTC	CASSSGYPGEQYF
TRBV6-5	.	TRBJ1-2	TGTGCCAGCAGTCCAAACCCGGGGACATCTTATGGCTACACCTTC	CASSPNPGTSYGYTF
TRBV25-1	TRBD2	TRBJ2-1	TGTGCCAGCAGTGAAGCACAACTAGCGGGAGATGAGCAGTTCTTC	CASSEAQLAGDEQFF
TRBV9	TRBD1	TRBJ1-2	TGTGCCAGCAGCGTGGGACAGGGTGATGGCTACACCTTC	CASSVGQGDGYTF
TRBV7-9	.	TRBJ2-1	TGTGCCAGCAGCTTAGGAACACTAGCAGGTAATGAGCAGTTCTTC	CASSLGTLAGNEQFF
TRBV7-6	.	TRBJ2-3	TGTGCCAGCAGCTTAGGCGGCAGCTCTAGCACAGATACGCAGTATTTT	CASSLGGSSSTDTQYF
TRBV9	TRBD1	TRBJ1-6	TGTGCCAGCAGCGTAGAGACAGGGCAAAATTCACCCCTCCACTTT	CASSVETGQNSPLHF
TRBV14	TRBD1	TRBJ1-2	TGTGCCAGCAGCCATACCGGGACAGAGACTAACTATGGCTACACCTTC	CASSHTGTETNYGYTF